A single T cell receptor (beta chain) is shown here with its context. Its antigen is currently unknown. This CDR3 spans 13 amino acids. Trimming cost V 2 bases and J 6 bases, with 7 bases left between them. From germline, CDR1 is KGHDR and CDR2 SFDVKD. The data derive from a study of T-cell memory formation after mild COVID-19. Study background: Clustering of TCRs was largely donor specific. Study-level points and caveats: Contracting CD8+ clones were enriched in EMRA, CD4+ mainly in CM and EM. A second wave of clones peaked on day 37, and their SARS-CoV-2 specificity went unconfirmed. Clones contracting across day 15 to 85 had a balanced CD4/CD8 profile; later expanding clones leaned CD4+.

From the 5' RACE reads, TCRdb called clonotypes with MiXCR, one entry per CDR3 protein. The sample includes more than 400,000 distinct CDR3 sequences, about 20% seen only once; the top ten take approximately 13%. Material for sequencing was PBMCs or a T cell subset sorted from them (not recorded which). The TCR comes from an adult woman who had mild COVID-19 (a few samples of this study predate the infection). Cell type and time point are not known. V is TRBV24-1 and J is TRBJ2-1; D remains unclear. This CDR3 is CATSDSWLNEQFF. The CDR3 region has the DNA TGTGCCACCAGTGATTCTTGGCTCAATGAGCAGTTCTTC.